Sequencing of this T cell receptor (beta chain) was carried out in a study of OX40 agonist ivuxolimab in advanced cancers. This table comes from immunoSEQ multiplex PCR, and its TCRdb copy is limited to in-frame clones, with some not included. The sample has 81,000 or so clones, 88% seen once. The CDR3 has 14 residues. Germline CDR1 WSHSY, CDR2 SAAADI. Trimming left V 6 bases short and J 5 bases short, with 13 bases between. The chain is built from TRBV10-2 and TRBJ2-2; D is ambiguous. This sample comprised CD4+ or CD8+ T cells sorted from blood, obtained in a trial of the OX40 agonist ivuxolimab. The receptor comes from an adult with an advanced solid tumor such as melanoma, head and neck, liver or kidney cancer. CDR3 sequence reads: CASRETLSTGELFF. CDR3 nucleotides: TGCGCCAGCAGGGAGACACTGTCGACCGGGGAGCTGTTTTTT.